Following are 31 T cell receptor beta chains from one sample sequenced in a study of blood T cell repertoires in COVID-19. Assay: immunoSEQ multiplex PCR; the TCRdb copy retains only in-frame clones and omits some. The table includes approximately 450,000 clones, nearly 90% detected once. The specimen sequenced was PBMCs or T cells enriched from blood (not recorded which). These receptors all stem from a woman under 30 with acute COVID-19.

The chain links TRBV12-3 or TRBV12-4 to TRBJ1-5, with D unclear. This CDR3 is built from 13 residues. Trimming pared 4 bases from V and 0 bases from J, leaving 4 bases between. The CDR3 DNA reads as TGTGCCAGCAGTTCCAATAGCAATCAGCCCCAGCATTTT. As protein: CASSSNSNQPQHF.

The rearrangement links TRBV6-2 or TRBV6-3 to TRBJ2-1; possible D gene TRBD2, 6 bases. The CDR3 covers 16 residues. V shed 2 bases and J shed 0 bases, with 11 bases lying between them. Germline V CDR1 and CDR2: MNHEY, SVGEGT. The CDR3 reads CASSYGGMDSYNEQFF. In DNA, the CDR3 is TGTGCCAGCAGTTACGGCGGGATGGACTCCTACAATGAGCAGTTCTTC.

The rearrangement links TRBV5-1 to TRBJ2-1, with D possibly matching TRBD2 (5 bases). Germline assignment: CDR1 SGHRS and CDR2 YFSETQ. The CDR3 runs to 15 residues. V was cut by 4 bases and J by 5 bases, with 16 bases left in between. The CDR3 loop is CASSHPGAGNNEQFF. CDR3 in DNA: TGCGCCAGCAGCCATCCGGGTGCGGGCAACAATGAGCAGTTCTTC.

The rearrangement links TRBV6-5 to TRBJ2-5; D is possibly TRBD1 (6 bases). Trimming pared 2 bases from V and 5 bases from J, leaving 9 bases between. Germline V CDR1 and CDR2: MNHEY, SVGAGI. The CDR3 loop spans 13 amino acids. The CDR3 loop is CASSYPRGETQYF. CDR3 DNA sequence: TGTGCCAGCAGTTACCCGAGGGGGGAGACCCAGTACTTC.

The V gene is TRBV3-1 (or the pseudogene TRBV3-2), the J gene TRBJ1-3; no clear D gene. V dropped 5 bases and J dropped 4 bases, with 12 bases sitting between them. Germline loops: CDR1 LGHDT, CDR2 YNNKEL (reference sequence). The CDR3 sequence is 14 residues long. The CDR3 loop is CASSLTDEGNTIYF. DNA of the CDR3: TGTGCCAGCAGCTTAACAGATGAGGGAAACACCATATATTTT.

The rearrangement joins TRBV2 to TRBJ2-7; D possibly corresponds to TRBD1 (5 bases). The germline CDR1 and CDR2 sequences are SNHLY and FYNNEI. The CDR3 covers 11 residues. V was clipped by 7 bases and J by 7 bases, with 11 bases between them. The CDR3 region is CASTRGGEQYF. The CDR3 coding sequence is TGTGCCAGCACTAGGGGTGGTGAGCAGTACTTC.

The rearrangement links TRBV3-1 (or the pseudogene TRBV3-2) to TRBJ1-3; D not certain. V was cut by 2 bases and J by 3 bases, with 20 bases left in between. This CDR3 region has 18 residues. Per the germline V gene, CDR1 is LGHDT and CDR2 is YNNKEL (reference sequence). The CDR3 DNA reads TGTGCCAGCAGCCAAAAGCTCGGCGGAGAGGTGGTTGGAAACACCATATATTTT. It encodes CASSQKLGGEVVGNTIYF.

The chain combines TRBV5-4 with TRBJ1-2; 7 bases agree with TRBD1. V trimming: 4 bases; J trimming: 7 bases; junction bases outside the gene matches: 10. The CDR3 runs to 14 residues. The germline gives CDR1 SGHNT, CDR2 YYREEE (reference sequence). CDR3 DNA sequence: TGTGCCAGCAGCCCTAGGACAGGCGTTCGTGGCTACACCTTC. Residues: CASSPRTGVRGYTF.

The V gene is TRBV7-8, the J gene TRBJ1-5, with 8 bases fitting TRBD1. The V gene's germline CDR1 is SGHVS and CDR2 FQNEAQ. V lost 4 bases to trimming and J lost 1 base; unmatched junction nucleotides: 0. The CDR3 sequence is 14 residues long. The CDR3 reads CASSWDRSNQPQHF. The CDR3 bases are TGTGCCAGCAGCTGGGACAGGAGCAATCAGCCCCAGCATTTT.

The chain is built from TRBV20-1 and TRBJ2-5; no definite D call. The CDR3 covers 11 residues. Germline lookup yields CDR1 DFQATT and CDR2 SNEGSKA (reference sequence). V was shortened by 3 bases and J by 1 base, with 3 bases between the two germline ends. In DNA form, the CDR3 reads TGCAGTGCTAGCAGCCAAGAGACCCAGTACTTC. Translation gives CSASSQETQYF.

The chain combines TRBV27 with TRBJ1-1; 8 nucleotides match TRBD1. Germline V gives CDR1 MNHEY, CDR2 SMNVEV (reference sequence). The CDR3 totals 15 residues. V shed 6 bases and J 1 base; nucleotides not matched to a gene: 7. Here the CDR3 reads CASRGPGTGNTEAFF. The CDR3 region has the DNA TGTGCCAGCAGAGGACCGGGGACAGGGAACACTGAAGCTTTCTTT.

V gene TRBV6-5 combines with J gene TRBJ2-7; 8 bases map to TRBD1. This CDR3 contains 14 residues. The germline CDR1 and CDR2 sequences are MNHEY and SVGAGI. The trim removed 2 bases at V and 4 bases at J, leaving 4 bases unmatched. The CDR3 DNA is TGTGCCAGCAGTTACGGACAGGGATTATACGAGCAGTACTTC. Its protein product is CASSYGQGLYEQYF.

For this clone: At one end the junction does not follow the germline gene, possibly because of a read error. This chain connects TRBV12-5 to TRBJ1-6; the D is unclear. The CDR3 spans 14 residues. CDR1 LGHNT and CDR2 FRNRAP come from the germline V gene. The CDR3 DNA reads TGTGCTAGTGGCTTGGGATCGGTTAATTCACCCCTCCACTTT. Protein: CASGLGSVNSPLHF.

The chain joins TRBV7-2 to TRBJ2-2; weak D call: TRBD1 (5 bases). Germline-derived CDR1 and CDR2 are SGHTA and FQGNSA. The V end was cut by 0 bases, the J end by 3 bases, with 11 bases between. There are 16 residues in the CDR3. Here the CDR3 reads CASSLAATDHTGELFF. CDR3 in DNA: TGTGCCAGCAGCTTAGCAGCGACAGATCACACCGGGGAGCTGTTTTTT.

The chain recombines TRBV6-1 with TRBJ1-3, with TRBD1 matching 7 bases. Losses at the gene ends were 1 base for V and 4 bases for J; bases not matched to a gene: 10. The CDR3 length is 17 residues. Germline CDR1 and CDR2: MNHNS and SASEGT. The CDR3 DNA reads TGTGCCAGCAGTGAAGTACGACAGGGAACAGCAGGAAACACCATATATTTT. Amino acid sequence: CASSEVRQGTAGNTIYF.

There are many counts of this clone. The chain carries TRBV6-2 or TRBV6-3 and TRBJ1-4; D is possibly TRBD1 (6 bases). Germline V gene data show CDR1 as MNHEY and CDR2 as SVGEGT. V was shortened by 6 bases and J by 8 bases, with 19 bases between the two germline ends. This CDR3 has 15 amino acids. Here the CDR3 reads CASSLLSGTSEKLFF. In DNA, the CDR3 is TGTGCCAGCAGCCTCTTGTCCGGGACATCCGAAAAACTGTTTTTT.

The chain carries TRBV2 and TRBJ2-7, with D tentatively TRBD2 (6 bases). The CDR3 covers 15 residues. Germline V gene data show CDR1 as SNHLY and CDR2 as FYNNEI. V lost 2 bases and J lost 0, with 11 bases in between. CDR3 bases: TGTGCCAGCAGTGAACCCCGGGGAGGCTCCTACGAGCAGTACTTC. Its translation: CASSEPRGGSYEQYF.

This clone appeared once. The CDR3 DNA reads as TGTGCCAGCAGCCCGCGGACAGGGAGTTTCGCTGAAGCTTTCTTT. As protein: CASSPRTGSFAEAFF. The J gene is TRBJ1-1, the V gene TRBV7-9; 8 bases align to TRBD1. CDR3 size: 15 residues. Germline CDR1 is SEHNR and CDR2 is FQNEAQ (reference sequence). The trim removed 5 bases at V and 6 bases at J, leaving 11 bases unmatched.

The V and J genes are TRBV19 and TRBJ1-5, with TRBD1 as a possible D gene (5 bases). With 6 bases removed from V and 4 bases from J, the gap between germline ends came to 16 bases. Germline CDR1 and CDR2: LNHDA and SQIVND (reference sequence). CDR3 length: 15 residues. In DNA form, the CDR3 reads TGTGCCAGTAGACAGACCTCTGACAGAAATCAGCCCCAGCATTTT. As protein: CASRQTSDRNQPQHF.

The genes are TRBV7-9 and TRBJ1-1; 7 bases align to TRBD1. There are 16 residues in the CDR3. Per germline, CDR1 SEHNR and CDR2 FQNEAQ (reference sequence). The junction had 9 bases not matched to a gene; V was cut back by 1 base and J by 4 bases. CDR3 DNA: TGTGCCAGCAGCTTAGGAAGGACAGGAGGGGGCACTGAAGCTTTCTTT. Translated: CASSLGRTGGGTEAFF. Drawing the rest from reference TRBV7-9 and TRBJ1-1, the complete variable domain is DTGVSQNPRHKITKRGQNVTFRCDPISEHNRLYWYRQTLGQGPEFLTYFQNEAQLEKSRLLSDRFSAERPKGSFSTLEIQRTEQGDSAMYLCASSLGRTGGGTEAFFGQGTRLTVV.

The gene calls are TRBV2 and TRBJ2-5; D perhaps matches TRBD2 (5 bases). The CDR3 spans 12 residues. Trimming cost V 6 bases and J 2 bases, with 7 bases left between them. The germline V gene encodes CDR1 SNHLY and CDR2 FYNNEI. The CDR3 region is CASRREQETQYF. The CDR3 DNA sequence: TGTGCCAGCAGGAGGGAGCAAGAGACCCAGTACTTC.

In this sample, this clone turned up a few times. The CDR3 DNA sequence: TGTGCCAGCAGCCATGACAGGGGGCTTACTGAAGCTTTCTTT. It encodes CASSHDRGLTEAFF. The V and J genes are TRBV7-3 and TRBJ1-1; 10 nucleotides agree with TRBD1. CDR1 SGHTA and CDR2 FQGTGA come from the germline V gene. CDR3 size: 14 residues. The V and J ends lost 5 bases and 5 bases, in that order; junction bases with no gene match: 5.

A single count supports this clone. V usage is TRBV6-5 and J usage is TRBJ2-7; TRBD1 might be the D (6 bases). CDR3 length equals 15 residues. V was shortened by 0 bases and J by 1 base, with 10 bases between the two germline ends. From germline, CDR1 is MNHEY and CDR2 SVGAGI. This CDR3 is CASSYSFGQSYEQYF. The CDR3 DNA is TGTGCCAGCAGTTACTCATTCGGACAGTCCTACGAGCAGTACTTC.

A few counts support this clone. The chain employs TRBV12-5 and TRBJ1-1; 9 nucleotides line up with TRBD1. Germline trimming cut 2 bases from V and 6 bases from J; bases unmatched to any gene: 1. The germline V gene encodes CDR1 LGHNT and CDR2 FRNRAP. The CDR3 loop spans 13 amino acids. CDR3 DNA sequence: TGTGCTAGTGGTTTGACAGGGGGCGCTGAAGCTTTCTTT. Protein sequence: CASGLTGGAEAFF.

V usage is TRBV6-2 or TRBV6-3 and J usage is TRBJ1-4, with D possibly TRBD1 on 6 matching bases. V gave up 5 bases and J gave up 8 bases, with 18 bases separating them. CDR3 length equals 15 residues. Germline V gene data show CDR1 as MNHEY and CDR2 as SVGEGT. As DNA, the CDR3 is TGTGCCAGCAGTACCCTCGGGACATTGGGCGAAAAACTGTTTTTT. Protein: CASSTLGTLGEKLFF.

This chain connects TRBV18 to TRBJ1-5; 10 nucleotides align to TRBD1. CDR1 is KGHSH and CDR2 is LQKENI in the germline V gene. The CDR3 consists of 14 residues. The V segment lost 4 bases and the J segment 5 bases; nucleotides outside the gene matches: 2. CDR3 sequence reads: CASSRQGADQPQHF. The CDR3 bases are TGTGCCAGCTCACGACAGGGGGCGGATCAGCCCCAGCATTTT.

The chain carries TRBV7-2 and TRBJ2-1; D is unresolved. This CDR3 comprises 16 residues. Trimming cost V 1 base and J 0 bases, with 10 bases left between them. Germline CDR1 SGHTA, CDR2 FQGNSA. CDR3 residues: CASSLGIGFSYNEQFF. The CDR3 region has the DNA TGTGCCAGCAGCTTAGGCATCGGTTTCTCCTACAATGAGCAGTTCTTC.

The rearrangement uses TRBV3-1 (or the pseudogene TRBV3-2) and TRBJ1-3, with 8 positions matching TRBD1. Germline V gene sequence: CDR1 LGHDT, CDR2 YNNKEL (reference sequence). J gave up 7 bases and V 0 bases, and 8 bases lay outside the gene matches. The CDR3 covers 16 residues. DNA for the CDR3: TGTGCCAGCAGCCAAGAGCCGCAGGGGGCGCGTAACACCATATATTTT. Amino acids: CASSQEPQGARNTIYF.

The gene calls are TRBV11-2 and TRBJ1-2, with a tentative D call TRBD1 (5 bases). V gave up 1 base and J gave up 4 bases, with 7 bases separating them. The CDR3 length is 13 residues. Germline V CDR1 and CDR2: SGHAT, FQNNGV. The CDR3 region has the DNA TGTGCCAGCAGCTTAGGGAGGGGCTATGGCTACACCTTC. This codes for CASSLGRGYGYTF.

The chain links TRBV7-2 to TRBJ1-1; D possibly corresponds to TRBD1 (6 bases). Trimming pared 0 bases from V and 3 bases from J, leaving 8 bases between. CDR1 and CDR2 (germline): SGHTA, FQGNSA. The CDR3 covers 14 residues. The CDR3 DNA sequence: TGTGCCAGCAGCTTAGCGGCAGGGGACACTGAAGCTTTCTTT. Amino acid sequence: CASSLAAGDTEAFF.

The gene calls are TRBV5-4 and TRBJ2-3, with 8 bases lining up with TRBD1. The CDR3 runs to 11 residues. V lost 7 bases and J lost 9; bases outside the gene matches: 4. The V gene's germline CDR1 is SGHNT and CDR2 YYREEE (reference sequence). CDR3 region: CASGTGGTQYF. Written as DNA, the CDR3 is TGTGCCAGCGGTACAGGGGGGACGCAGTATTTT.